The present entry profiles one T cell receptor beta chain with its context. Antigen specificity is unknown. The data were obtained in a study of Ad26.COV2.S vaccination and SARS-CoV-2 variants. The wider study: Intramuscular Ad26.COV2.S at 5x10^10 or 1x10^11 viral particles. General study points: Higher spike-specific TCR breadth was found in vaccine recipients than in placebo recipients. For non-spike TCRs, breadth in vaccine recipients resembled that in placebo recipients.

This CDR3 has 15 residues. The germline V and J ends were trimmed by 6 bases and 5 bases, with 17 bases remaining between them. Germline lookup yields CDR1 SGHKS and CDR2 YYEKEE (reference sequence). As for treatment: roughly 18 received Ad26.COV2.S at low or high dose, single or two shots; 5 received placebo; per-sample allocation not given. Samples were taken on day 63 after the first vaccine or placebo injection. Sequencing was performed with immunoSEQ multiplex PCR; in TCRdb, only in-frame clones are kept and a portion is missing. Of a few hundred thousand clones in the sample, 80% to 90% were seen once.

This receptor was obtained from a person between 18 and 65 years old who received the Ad26.COV2.S COVID-19 vaccine or a placebo. The material was peripheral blood, obtained in a trial of Ad26.COV2.S vaccine versus placebo. The rearrangement links TRBV5-5 to TRBJ2-2, with TRBD1 as a possible D gene (6 bases). CDR3 sequence: CASIFVAGVTGELFF. CDR3 coding DNA: TGTGCCAGCATCTTTGTCGCAGGGGTAACCGGGGAGCTGTTTTTT.